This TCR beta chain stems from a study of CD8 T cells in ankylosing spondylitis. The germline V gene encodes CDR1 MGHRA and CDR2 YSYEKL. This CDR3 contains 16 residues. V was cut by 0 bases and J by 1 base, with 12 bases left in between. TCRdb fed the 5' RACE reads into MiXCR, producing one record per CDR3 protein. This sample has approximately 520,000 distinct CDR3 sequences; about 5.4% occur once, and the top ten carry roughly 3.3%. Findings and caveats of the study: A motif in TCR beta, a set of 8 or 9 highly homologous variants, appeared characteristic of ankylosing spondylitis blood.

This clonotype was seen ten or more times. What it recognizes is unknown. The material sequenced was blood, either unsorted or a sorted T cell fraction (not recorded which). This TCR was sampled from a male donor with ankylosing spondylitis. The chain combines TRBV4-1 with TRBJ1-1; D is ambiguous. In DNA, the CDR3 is TGCGCCAGCAGCCAAGATCCCGTACAGCGGAACACTGAAGCTTTCTTT. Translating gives CASSQDPVQRNTEAFF.